This T cell receptor (beta chain) derives from a study of T cell repertoires in aging, cancer and after chemotherapy. Overall study: Clear clonal overlap appeared across healthy donor samples taken over several months to years. Overall study results and limits: In healthy donors, age-related TCR diversity loss mainly reflected lost richness. In each cancer cohort, median generation probability increased across chemotherapy, suggesting thymic output rebounded.

This clonotype was observed a handful of times. Its antigen is currently unknown. The V end was cut by 9 bases, the J end by 1 base, with 12 bases between. The CDR3 is made up of 14 amino acids. Germline loops: CDR1 LNHDA, CDR2 SQIVND (reference sequence). Peripheral blood genomic DNA, not sorted cells or RNA, was the template. Multiplex touch-down PCR with TRB-A/B primers amplified rearranged V-D-J TRB sequences. TCRdb itself ran the multiplex PCR reads through MiXCR, one entry per CDR3 protein. The sample includes some 9,300 distinct CDR3 sequences, around 38% of them seen just once. The V and J genes are TRBV19 and TRBJ2-2; a weak D match, TRBD2 (5 bases). Sequencing was done on a sample of blood. The TCR sequence derives from a human donor in good health. The CDR3 DNA follows: TGTGCCAGCAAGAGAGGGCTGAACACCGGGGAGCTGTTTTTT. It codes for CASKRGLNTGELFF.